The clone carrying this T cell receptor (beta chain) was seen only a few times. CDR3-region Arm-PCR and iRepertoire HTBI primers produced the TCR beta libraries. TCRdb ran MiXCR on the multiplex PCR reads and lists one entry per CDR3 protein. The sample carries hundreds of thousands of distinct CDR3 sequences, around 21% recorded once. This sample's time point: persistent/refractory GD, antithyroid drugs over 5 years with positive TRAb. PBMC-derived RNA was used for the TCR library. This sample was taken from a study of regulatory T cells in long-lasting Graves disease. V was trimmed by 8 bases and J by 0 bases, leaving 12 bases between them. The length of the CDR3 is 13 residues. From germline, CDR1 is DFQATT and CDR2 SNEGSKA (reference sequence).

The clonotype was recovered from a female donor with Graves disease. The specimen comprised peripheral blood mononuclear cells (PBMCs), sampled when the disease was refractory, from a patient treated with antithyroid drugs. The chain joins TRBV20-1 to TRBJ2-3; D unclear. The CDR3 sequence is CSLPRPSTDTQYF. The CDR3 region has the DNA TGCAGTCTACCCAGACCCAGCACAGATACGCAGTATTTT.